These 10 T cell receptor beta chains originate from one sample sequenced in a study of blood T cell repertoires in COVID-19. The data were produced by immunoSEQ multiplex PCR, yet TCRdb's version contains in-frame clones alone and is incomplete. Among approximately 110,000 clones listed, approximately 90% were seen once. Sequencing was carried out using peripheral blood. These receptors were obtained from a man in his fifties with COVID-19, enrolled during active disease.

This clone was seen a few times. This chain uses TRBV30 with TRBJ1-1; 7 bases map to TRBD1. Germline CDR1 and CDR2: GTSNPN and SVGIG (reference sequence). V lost 3 bases to trimming and J lost 2 bases; unmatched junction nucleotides: 12. The CDR3 has 16 amino acids. The CDR3 DNA reads TGTGCCTGGAGCCTACGGACAGGAAGGTTAAACACTGAAGCTTTCTTT. Its translation is CAWSLRTGRLNTEAFF. The full variable domain, completed using reference TRBV30 and TRBJ1-1, is SQTIHQWPATLVQPVGSPLSLECTVEGTSNPNLYWYRQAAGRGLQLLFYSVGIGQISSEVPQNLSASRPQDRQFILSSKKLLLSDSGFYLCAWSLRTGRLNTEAFFGQGTRLTVV.

The chain couples TRBV2 to TRBJ2-2; D is possibly TRBD1 (5 bases). The CDR3 length is 14 residues. Trimming removed 3 bases at V and 6 bases at J, with 11 bases between. Germline V gene sequence: CDR1 SNHLY, CDR2 FYNNEI. The CDR3 region has the DNA TGTGCCAGCAGTGAGATCAGGGTTTCCGGGGAGCTGTTTTTT. Residues: CASSEIRVSGELFF.

The chain is built from TRBV7-2 and TRBJ2-2, with TRBD2 matching 12 bases. Per the germline V gene, CDR1 is SGHTA and CDR2 is FQGNSA. This CDR3 has 16 residues. After removal of 5 bases from V and 4 bases from J, the junction contained 5 bases not matched to a gene. The CDR3 protein is CASSILAGGPTGELFF. CDR3 nucleotide sequence: TGTGCCAGCAGCATCCTAGCGGGAGGGCCCACCGGGGAGCTGTTTTTT.

This chain links TRBV24-1 with TRBJ2-7; TRBD1 agrees at 7 bases. The CDR3 totals 13 residues. After removal of 5 bases from V and 5 bases from J, the junction contained 5 bases not matched to a gene. CDR1 KGHDR and CDR2 SFDVKD come from the germline V gene. The CDR3 protein is CATSGGGDHEQYF. CDR3 sequence (DNA): TGTGCCACCAGTGGAGGGGGCGACCACGAGCAGTACTTC.

V and J are TRBV6-5 and TRBJ1-1; D not certain. This CDR3 region has 12 residues. V was trimmed by 8 bases and J by 1 base, leaving 8 bases between them. Germline assignment: CDR1 MNHEY and CDR2 SVGAGI. The CDR3 sequence: CASQTGNTEAFF. As DNA, the CDR3 is TGTGCCAGCCAGACGGGGAACACTGAAGCTTTCTTT.

In its sample, this clone was seen a few times. The rearrangement links TRBV3-1 (or the pseudogene TRBV3-2) to TRBJ1-1; weak D call: TRBD1 (6 bases). CDR1 and CDR2 from the germline V gene are LGHDT and YNNKEL (reference sequence). Trimming removed 3 bases from V and 3 bases from J, with 11 bases in between. This CDR3 comprises 14 residues. CDR3 nucleotide sequence: TGTGCCAGCAGCCACAGGGGTAGGGACACTGAAGCTTTCTTT. This gives the protein CASSHRGRDTEAFF.

The rearrangement links TRBV28 to TRBJ2-1; 11 bases line up with TRBD2. The ends lost 3 bases at V and 3 bases at J; junction bases unmatched: 1. Looked up from germline, CDR1 is MDHEN and CDR2 is SYDVKM. The length of the CDR3 is 15 residues. CDR3 DNA: TGTGCCAGCAGTTTGACTAGCGGGAACTACAATGAGCAGTTCTTC. As protein: CASSLTSGNYNEQFF. The variable domain in full, completed from reference TRBV28 and TRBJ2-1, reads DVKVTQSSRYLVKRTGEKVFLECVQDMDHENMFWYRQDPGLGLRLIYFSYDVKMKEKGDIPEGYSVSREKKERFSLILESASTNQTSMYLCASSLTSGNYNEQFFGPGTRLTVL.

For the CDR3, the DNA is TGTGCCAGCAGTTCAGGGTGGGACTATGGCTACACCTTC. Protein: CASSSGWDYGYTF. The J gene is TRBJ1-2, the V gene TRBV6-5, with a weak D call TRBD1 (5 bases). V lost 4 bases and J lost 3, with 9 bases in between. Looked up from germline, CDR1 is MNHEY and CDR2 is SVGAGI. The CDR3 runs to 13 residues.

The chain couples TRBV7-9 to TRBJ1-5; 10 bases are shared with TRBD1. The CDR3 sequence is 18 residues long. CDR1 is SEHNR, CDR2 FQNEAQ, per germline (reference sequence). V was pared by 6 bases and J by 0 bases, with 11 bases of the junction left unmatched. CDR3 sequence: CASSSTGQGHYSNQPQHF. The CDR3 DNA sequence: TGTGCCAGCAGTTCCACGGGACAGGGGCATTATAGCAATCAGCCCCAGCATTTT. Together with reference TRBV7-9 and TRBJ1-5, the CDR3 gives the full variable domain: DTGVSQNPRHKITKRGQNVTFRCDPISEHNRLYWYRQTLGQGPEFLTYFQNEAQLEKSRLLSDRFSAERPKGSFSTLEIQRTEQGDSAMYLCASSSTGQGHYSNQPQHFGDGTRLSIL.

The chain uses TRBV2 and TRBJ2-3, with 12 positions matching TRBD2. The CDR3 spans 15 residues. Germline V gene lookup returns CDR1 SNHLY and CDR2 FYNNEI. V lost 7 bases to trimming and J lost 6 bases; unmatched junction nucleotides: 8. The CDR3 sequence: CASKVLAGGLDTQYF. CDR3 bases: TGTGCCAGCAAGGTTCTAGCGGGAGGGCTTGATACGCAGTATTTT.